The clone carrying this T cell receptor beta chain was seen only a few times. Its antigen is currently unknown. The CDR3 runs 16 residues. Unmatched junction bases numbered 5, after V lost 5 bases and J lost 4 bases. The germline CDR1 and CDR2 sequences are SGHTA and FQGTGA. TCRdb itself ran the 5' RACE reads through MiXCR, one entry per CDR3 protein. The table includes around 370,000 distinct CDR3 sequences, over 20% detected once. The sample is drawn from a study of T-cell memory formation after mild COVID-19. Findings of the study overall: The study detected some responding clones in pre-infection memory, suggesting cross-reactive memory joined. Nothing showed for sure that second-wave clones peaking on day 37 were SARS-CoV-2 specific.

The sample taken for sequencing was PBMCs or a T cell subset sorted from them (not recorded which). The genes are TRBV7-3 and TRBJ2-3; TRBD2 matches at 14 bases. This clonotype originated in an adult woman who had mild COVID-19 (a few samples of this study predate the infection). Cell type and time point are not known. The chain's CDR3 is CASSRLAGGLADTQYF. The CDR3 bases are TGTGCCAGCAGCCGACTAGCGGGGGGGCTGGCAGATACGCAGTATTTT. Filled out from reference TRBV7-3 and TRBJ2-3, the complete variable domain reads GAGVSQTPSNKVTEKGKYVELRCDPISGHTALYWYRQSLGQGPEFLIYFQGTGAADDSGLPNDRFFAVRPEGSVSTLKIQRTERGDSAVYLCASSRLAGGLADTQYFGPGTRLTVL.